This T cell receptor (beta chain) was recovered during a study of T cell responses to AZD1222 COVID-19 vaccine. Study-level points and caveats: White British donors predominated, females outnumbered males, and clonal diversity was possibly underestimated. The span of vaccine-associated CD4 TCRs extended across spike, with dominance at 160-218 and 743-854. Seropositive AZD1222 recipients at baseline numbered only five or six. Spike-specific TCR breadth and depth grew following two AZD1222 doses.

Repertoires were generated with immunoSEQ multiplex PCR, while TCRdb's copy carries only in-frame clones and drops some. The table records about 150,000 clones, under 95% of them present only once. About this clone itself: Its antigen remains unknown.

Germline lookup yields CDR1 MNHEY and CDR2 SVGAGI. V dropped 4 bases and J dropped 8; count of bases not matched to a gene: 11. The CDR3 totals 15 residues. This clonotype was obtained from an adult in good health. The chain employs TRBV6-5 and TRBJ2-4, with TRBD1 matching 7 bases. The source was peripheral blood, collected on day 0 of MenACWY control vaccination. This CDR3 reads CASSSFDRVGDIQYF. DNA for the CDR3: TGTGCCAGCAGTTCATTCGACAGGGTAGGGGACATTCAGTACTTC.